This record concerns one T cell receptor (beta chain) sequence. Its specificity is not known. These data originate in a study of T cell responses to AZD1222 COVID-19 vaccine. Study-level information: Both about-4-week and about-12-week second-dose recipients were combined. Study-wide points: The CD4 TCRs associated with vaccination extended across spike and predominated at 160-218 and 743-854. White British donors predominated, females outnumbered males, and clonal diversity was possibly underestimated.

Profiled with immunoSEQ multiplex PCR; TCRdb holds only in-frame clones, not every one. Of about 97,000 clones in the sample, approximately 91% were seen once. The source material was peripheral blood, sampled on day 0 of AZD1222 vaccination. The receptor was derived from an adult in good health.

The CDR3 loop is CASSIYTGGERNTIYF. CDR3 DNA sequence: TGTGCCAGCAGCATATATACAGGGGGCGAGAGAAACACCATATATTTT. This chain connects TRBV9 to TRBJ1-3, with 9 nucleotides matching TRBD1. This CDR3 is built from 16 residues. Losses at the gene ends were 4 bases for V and 5 bases for J; bases not matched to a gene: 10. Germline lookup yields CDR1 SGDLS and CDR2 YYNGEE.